The 20 T cell receptor beta chains in this list originate from one sample, sequenced in a study of vaccination effects on CD4 cells after COVID-19 (dated by TCRdb to between 2021 and 2024). After less than eleven days of culture, CD4+ T cells were isolated with the EasySep CD4+ T cell isolation kit. Their specific antigens are unknown. Receptor amplification or capture employed the immunoSEQ multiplex PCR assay. What TCRdb holds here is the immuneACCESS table cut down to in-frame rearrangements. Part of the clones is not present; checked against another copy, under half of the missing clones reflect an unresolved V gene, and the others are unexplained. Counted in this sample were approximately 40,000 clones; about four fifths of them appeared once. The ten largest clonotypes hold about 2.8% of the sample. This specimen was CD4+ T cells from PBMCs cultured without peptide, taken before COVID-19 vaccination. The receptors shown here come from a human donor who received a COVID-19 vaccine.

The V and J genes are TRBV19 and TRBJ2-3; 7 nucleotides align to TRBD2. The CDR3 has 15 residues. Germline-derived CDR1 and CDR2 are LNHDA and SQIVND (reference sequence). Germline trimming cut 5 bases from V and 6 bases from J; bases unmatched to any gene: 11. CDR3 sequence (DNA): TGTGCCAGTAGTGTCCGTTCCGGGGGAGGGGATACGCAGTATTTT. Its translation is CASSVRSGGGDTQYF.

The rearrangement uses TRBV5-1 and TRBJ2-5, with TRBD2 identical over 8 bases. This CDR3 is 14 amino acids long. Germline trimming cut 4 bases from V and 5 bases from J; bases unmatched to any gene: 7. Germline V gene sequence: CDR1 SGHRS, CDR2 YFSETQ. The CDR3 coding sequence is TGCGCCAGCAGCCGGCGGGGGGCAGGGGAGACCCAGTACTTC. Protein: CASSRRGAGETQYF.

The genes are TRBV9 and TRBJ2-2; D possibly matches TRBD1 or TRBD2 (5 bases each). This CDR3 has 16 amino acids. The germline V and J ends were trimmed by 2 bases and 7 bases, with 18 bases remaining between them. Germline V gene data show CDR1 as SGDLS and CDR2 as YYNGEE. The chain's CDR3 is CASSVRDRQSNGELFF. The CDR3 coding sequence is TGTGCCAGCAGCGTCCGGGACCGTCAATCAAACGGGGAGCTGTTTTTT.

This clone was counted a few times. V is TRBV5-1 and J is TRBJ1-1; the D is unclear. Trimming shortened V by 0 bases and J by 1 base, and 4 bases separated the two germline ends. CDR3 length: 13 amino acids. The germline V gene has CDR1 SGHRS and CDR2 YFSETQ. In nucleotides, the CDR3 is TGCGCCAGCAGCTTGGCCGGGAACACTGAAGCTTTCTTT. Translating it yields CASSLAGNTEAFF.

This clone showed up just once. As DNA, the CDR3 is TGTGCCAGCAGCCCCACCATCAGTCACGAGCAGTACGTC. This sequence encodes CASSPTISHEQYV. The V and J genes are TRBV7-9 and TRBJ2-7; the D is unclear. The ends were cut back, 5 bases at V and 5 bases at J, with 13 bases in the middle. The CDR3 spans 13 residues. Germline-derived CDR1 and CDR2 are SEHNR and FQNEAQ (reference sequence).

V gene TRBV28 combines with J gene TRBJ1-5; no clear D. CDR1 and CDR2 from the germline V gene are MDHEN and SYDVKM. Trimming took 6 bases from V and 0 from J, leaving 9 bases between them. The CDR3 loop spans 14 amino acids. The CDR3 reads CASSRHGSNQPQHF. In DNA form, the CDR3 reads TGTGCCAGCAGCAGACACGGTAGCAATCAGCCCCAGCATTTT.

CDR3 DNA: TGTGCCAGCAGCTTTTCTACAGCCCGGGAGACCCAGTACTTC. Translation gives CASSFSTARETQYF. The chain combines TRBV5-5 with TRBJ2-5; no firm D call. V dropped 2 bases and J dropped 5 bases, with 13 bases sitting between them. Germline CDR1 SGHKS, CDR2 YYEKEE (reference sequence). The CDR3 loop spans 14 amino acids.

The CDR3 sequence is CASSLATGNNEQFF. In DNA form, the CDR3 reads TGCGCCAGCAGCTTGGCCACAGGGAACAATGAGCAGTTCTTC. V usage is TRBV5-1 and J usage is TRBJ2-1; maybe TRBD1 (6 bases). The germline V and J ends were trimmed by 0 bases and 5 bases, with 9 bases remaining between them. CDR3 length equals 14 residues. Germline loops: CDR1 SGHRS, CDR2 YFSETQ.

The CDR3 spells CASSEFSGRTKSDYNEQFF. In DNA, the CDR3 is TGTGCCAGCAGTGAGTTCTCGGGACGCACAAAATCGGATTACAATGAGCAGTTCTTC. The chain carries TRBV2 and TRBJ2-1, with D possibly being TRBD1 or TRBD2 (5 bases each). The CDR3 runs 19 residues. Looked up from germline, CDR1 is SNHLY and CDR2 is FYNNEI. V was shortened by 3 bases and J by 4 bases, with 25 bases between the two germline ends.

This clone occurred once. The genes are TRBV7-2 and TRBJ2-3; tentative D call: TRBD2 (6 bases). The germline V gene has CDR1 SGHTA and CDR2 FQGNSA. The CDR3 length is 13 residues. Deletions cut 8 bases from V and 4 bases from J, with 13 bases between. Written as DNA, the CDR3 is TGTGCCAGCGTCGTGCGGAGGGCAGATACGCAGTATTTT. The encoded protein is CASVVRRADTQYF.

V usage is TRBV15 and J usage is TRBJ1-1; D possibly corresponds to TRBD1 (6 bases). Between the trimmed V and J ends, which lost 0 bases and 10 bases, there was a span of 18 bases. In germline, CDR1 is LNHNV, CDR2 YYDKDF (reference sequence). The CDR3 covers 15 residues. CDR3 bases: TGTGCCACCAGCAGAGAGGGAGTACAGGGCTCGGCAGCTTTCTTT. Its translation is CATSREGVQGSAAFF.

The chain recombines TRBV7-2 with TRBJ1-1; D is undetermined. Per germline, CDR1 SGHTA and CDR2 FQGNSA. V lost 5 bases and J 6 bases, leaving 7 bases between the germline ends. CDR3 length equals 11 residues. The chain's CDR3 is CASSPGPEAFF. The CDR3 DNA follows: TGTGCCAGCAGCCCAGGTCCTGAAGCTTTCTTT.

CDR3 sequence (DNA): TGTGCCAGTCCCCGGGGGGGGGAAGGCACTGAAGCTTTCTTT. The encoded protein is CASPRGGEGTEAFF. This sequence joins TRBV28 and TRBJ1-1, with D possibly being TRBD1 (5 bases). This CDR3 is 14 amino acids long. Germline CDR1 MDHEN, CDR2 SYDVKM. The V end was cut by 9 bases, the J end by 4 bases, with 18 bases between.

The genes are TRBV7-2 and TRBJ1-5, with TRBD1 matching over 10 bases. V lost 1 base and J lost 3; bases outside the gene matches: 3. The CDR3 is 16 amino acids. Germline lookup yields CDR1 SGHTA and CDR2 FQGNSA. CDR3 DNA sequence: TGTGCCAGCAGCTTAGATGGGACAGGGGTCAATCAGCCCCAGCATTTT. Translating it yields CASSLDGTGVNQPQHF.

V gene TRBV6-2 or TRBV6-3 combines with J gene TRBJ1-5; 8 nucleotides align to TRBD1. Germline loops: CDR1 MNHEY, CDR2 SVGEGT. V dropped 5 bases and J dropped 4; count of bases not matched to a gene: 1. The CDR3 is 13 residues long. Here the CDR3 DNA reads TGTGCCAGCAGTAGACAGGGGAATCAGCCCCAGCATTTT. Encoded protein: CASSRQGNQPQHF.

The chain joins TRBV7-9 to TRBJ1-2; D might be TRBD1 (6 bases). Trimming pared 2 bases from V and 9 bases from J, leaving 16 bases between. The length of the CDR3 is 14 residues. CDR1 is SEHNR and CDR2 is FQNEAQ in the germline V gene (reference sequence). The CDR3 here is CASSLFEGVKSYTF. Here the CDR3 DNA reads TGTGCCAGCAGCTTATTCGAGGGGGTGAAGAGCTACACCTTC.

In DNA form, the CDR3 reads TGTGCCACCAGCCCGGGACAGGGGTCTAACTATGGCTACACCTTC. Translated, it gives CATSPGQGSNYGYTF. The rearrangement links TRBV24-1 to TRBJ1-2; 10 nucleotides match TRBD1. Germline loops: CDR1 KGHDR, CDR2 SFDVKD. V lost 7 bases and J lost 0; bases outside the gene matches: 4. The CDR3 loop spans 15 amino acids.

This chain links TRBV3-1 (or the pseudogene TRBV3-2) with TRBJ2-1; TRBD1 might be the D (6 bases). Germline V gene lookup returns CDR1 LGHDT and CDR2 YNNKEL (reference sequence). V dropped 3 bases and J dropped 8 bases, with 14 bases sitting between them. This CDR3 comprises 14 residues. CDR3 sequence reads: CASSHALRGDEQFF. The CDR3 DNA follows: TGTGCCAGCAGCCATGCCCTCAGGGGCGATGAGCAGTTCTTC.

This rearrangement joins TRBV5-1 to TRBJ1-1; D may be TRBD1 (5 bases). V lost 0 bases, J lost 10 bases, and 10 bases lay in between. The CDR3 covers 12 residues. CDR1 is SGHRS, CDR2 YFSETQ, per germline. CDR3 nucleotides: TGCGCCAGCAGCTTGGACGGTGGGGGAGCTTTCTTT. It is translated as CASSLDGGGAFF. Full variable domain (missing parts from reference TRBV5-1 and TRBJ1-1): KAGVTQTPRYLIKTRGQQVTLSCSPISGHRSVSWYQQTPGQGLQFLFEYFSETQRNKGNFPGRFSGRQFSNSRSEMNVSTLELGDSALYLCASSLDGGGAFFGQGTRLTVV.

This chain links TRBV2 with TRBJ2-4; D perhaps matches TRBD1 (6 bases). V was shortened by 2 bases and J by 1 base, with 15 bases between the two germline ends. CDR3 length: 17 residues. The V gene's germline CDR1 is SNHLY and CDR2 FYNNEI. CDR3 sequence: CASSEYRAGAAKNIQYF. The DNA for the CDR3 is TGTGCCAGCAGTGAATATCGGGCAGGGGCGGCCAAAAACATTCAGTACTTC.